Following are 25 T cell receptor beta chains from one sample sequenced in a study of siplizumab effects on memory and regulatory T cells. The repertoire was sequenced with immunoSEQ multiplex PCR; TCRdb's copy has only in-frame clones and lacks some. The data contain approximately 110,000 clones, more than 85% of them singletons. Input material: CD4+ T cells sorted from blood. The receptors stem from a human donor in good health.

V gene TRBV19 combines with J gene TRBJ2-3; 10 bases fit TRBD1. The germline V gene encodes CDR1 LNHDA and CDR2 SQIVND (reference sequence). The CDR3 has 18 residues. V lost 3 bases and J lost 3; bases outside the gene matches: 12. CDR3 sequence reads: CASSILATRQGATDTQYF. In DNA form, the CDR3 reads TGTGCCAGTAGTATTTTGGCTACTAGACAGGGGGCAACAGATACGCAGTATTTT.

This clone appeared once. The CDR3 region is CASSLVMGAGNSPLHF. For the CDR3, the DNA is TGTGCCAGCAGCTTGGTGATGGGGGCAGGGAATTCACCCCTCCACTTT. The chain employs TRBV5-4 and TRBJ1-6; D is perhaps TRBD1 (6 bases). V shed 0 bases and J shed 7 bases, with 14 bases lying between them. CDR1 is SGHNT and CDR2 is YYREEE in the germline V gene (reference sequence). There are 16 residues in the CDR3.

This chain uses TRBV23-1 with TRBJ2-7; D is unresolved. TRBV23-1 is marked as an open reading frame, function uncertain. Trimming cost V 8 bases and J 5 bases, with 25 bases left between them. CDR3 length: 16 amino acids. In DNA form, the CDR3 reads TGCGCCAGCGGTCTTCCACTGACGCCGGTAGGCCACGAGCAGTACTTC. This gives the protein CASGLPLTPVGHEQYF.

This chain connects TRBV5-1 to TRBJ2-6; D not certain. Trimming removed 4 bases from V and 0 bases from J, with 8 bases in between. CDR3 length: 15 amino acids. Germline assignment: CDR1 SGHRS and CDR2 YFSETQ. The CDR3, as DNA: TGCGCCAGCAGCGAACCAGGCTCTGGGGCCAACGTCCTGACTTTC. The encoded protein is CASSEPGSGANVLTF.

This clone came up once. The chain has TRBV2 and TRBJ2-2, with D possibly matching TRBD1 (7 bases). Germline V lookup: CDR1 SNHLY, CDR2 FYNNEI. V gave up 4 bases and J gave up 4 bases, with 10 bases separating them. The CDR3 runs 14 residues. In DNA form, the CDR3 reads TGTGCCAGCAGTGGGCAGGGGGGCACCGGGGAGCTGTTTTTT. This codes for CASSGQGGTGELFF.

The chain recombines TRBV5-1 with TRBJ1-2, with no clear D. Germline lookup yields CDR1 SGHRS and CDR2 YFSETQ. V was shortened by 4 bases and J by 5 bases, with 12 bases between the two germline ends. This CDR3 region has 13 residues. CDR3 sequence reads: CASSEHPGYGYTF. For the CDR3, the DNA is TGCGCCAGCAGCGAACACCCGGGGTATGGCTACACCTTC. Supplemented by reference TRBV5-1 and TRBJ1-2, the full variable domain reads KAGVTQTPRYLIKTRGQQVTLSCSPISGHRSVSWYQQTPGQGLQFLFEYFSETQRNKGNFPGRFSGRQFSNSRSEMNVSTLELGDSALYLCASSEHPGYGYTFGSGTRLTVV.

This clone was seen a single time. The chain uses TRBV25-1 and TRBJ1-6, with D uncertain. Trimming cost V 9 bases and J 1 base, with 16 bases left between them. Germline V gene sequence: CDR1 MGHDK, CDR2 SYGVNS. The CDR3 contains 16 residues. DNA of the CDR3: TGTGCCAGTAAACAGACCGTTCATTCCTATAATTCACCCCTCCACTTT. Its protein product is CASKQTVHSYNSPLHF.

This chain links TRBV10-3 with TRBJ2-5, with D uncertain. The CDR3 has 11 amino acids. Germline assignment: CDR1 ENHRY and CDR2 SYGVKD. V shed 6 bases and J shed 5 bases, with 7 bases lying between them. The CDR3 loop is CAIRAGETQYF. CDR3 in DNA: TGTGCCATCAGGGCTGGTGAGACCCAGTACTTC.

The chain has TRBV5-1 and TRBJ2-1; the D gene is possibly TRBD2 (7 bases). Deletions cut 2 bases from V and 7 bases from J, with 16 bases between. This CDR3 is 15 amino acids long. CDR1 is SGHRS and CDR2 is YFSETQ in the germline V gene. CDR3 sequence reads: CASSFLAGAGNEQFF. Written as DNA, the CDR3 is TGCGCCAGCAGCTTTTTGGCGGGGGCAGGGAATGAGCAGTTCTTC.

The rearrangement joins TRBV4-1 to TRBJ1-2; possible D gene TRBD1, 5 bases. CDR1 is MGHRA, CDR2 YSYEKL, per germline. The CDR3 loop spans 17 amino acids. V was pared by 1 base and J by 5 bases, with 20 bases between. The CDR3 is CASSQVATGAGIYGYTF. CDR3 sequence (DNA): TGCGCCAGCAGCCAAGTTGCGACCGGGGCAGGGATATATGGCTACACCTTC.

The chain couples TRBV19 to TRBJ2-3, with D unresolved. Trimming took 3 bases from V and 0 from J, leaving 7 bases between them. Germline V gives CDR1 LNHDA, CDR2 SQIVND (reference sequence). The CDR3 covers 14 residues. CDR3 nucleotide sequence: TGTGCCAGTAGTATTGGAGCTAGCACAGATACGCAGTATTTT. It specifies CASSIGASTDTQYF. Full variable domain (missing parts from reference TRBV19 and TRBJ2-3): DGGITQSPKYLFRKEGQNVTLSCEQNLNHDAMYWYRQDPGQGLRLIYYSQIVNDFQKGDIAEGYSVSREKKESFPLTVTSAQKNPTAFYLCASSIGASTDTQYFGPGTRLTVL.

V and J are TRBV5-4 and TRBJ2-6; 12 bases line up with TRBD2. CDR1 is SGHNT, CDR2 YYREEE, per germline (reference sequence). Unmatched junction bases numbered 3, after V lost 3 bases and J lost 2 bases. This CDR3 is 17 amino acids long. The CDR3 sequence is CASSSTSGSTGANVLTF. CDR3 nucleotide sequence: TGTGCCAGCAGCTCGACTAGCGGGAGTACTGGGGCCAACGTCCTGACTTTC.

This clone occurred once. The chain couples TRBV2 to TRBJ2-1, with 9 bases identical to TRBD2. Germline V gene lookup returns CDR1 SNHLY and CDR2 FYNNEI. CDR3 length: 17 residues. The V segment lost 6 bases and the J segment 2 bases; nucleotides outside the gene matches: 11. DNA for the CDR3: TGTGCCAGCAGCCGACTTGCGGGAGGGGTTACCTACAATGAGCAGTTCTTC. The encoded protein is CASSRLAGGVTYNEQFF.

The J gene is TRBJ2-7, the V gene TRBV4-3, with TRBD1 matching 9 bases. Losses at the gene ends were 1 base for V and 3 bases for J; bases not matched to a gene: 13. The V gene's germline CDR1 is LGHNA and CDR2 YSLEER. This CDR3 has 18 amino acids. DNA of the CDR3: TGCGCCAGCAGCCAAGTCCTCGGGGAGCCGGGACAGGGCTACGAGCAGTACTTC. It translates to CASSQVLGEPGQGYEQYF.

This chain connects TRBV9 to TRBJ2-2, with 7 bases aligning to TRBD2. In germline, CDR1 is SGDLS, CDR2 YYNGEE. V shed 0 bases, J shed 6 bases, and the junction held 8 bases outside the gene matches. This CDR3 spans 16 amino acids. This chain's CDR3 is CASSVGGAGVSGELFF. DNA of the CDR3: TGTGCCAGCAGCGTAGGAGGGGCGGGAGTATCCGGGGAGCTGTTTTTT.

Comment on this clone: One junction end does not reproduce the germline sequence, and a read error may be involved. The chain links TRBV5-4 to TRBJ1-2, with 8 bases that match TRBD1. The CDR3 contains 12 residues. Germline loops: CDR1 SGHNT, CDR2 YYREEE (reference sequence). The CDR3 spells CANSSQGAGYTF. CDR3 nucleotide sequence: TGTGCCAACAGCAGTCAGGGGGCTGGCTACACCTTC.

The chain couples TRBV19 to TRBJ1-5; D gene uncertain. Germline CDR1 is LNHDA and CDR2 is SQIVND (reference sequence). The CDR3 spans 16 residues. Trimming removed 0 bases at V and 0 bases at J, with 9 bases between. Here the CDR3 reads CASSIETVISNQPQHF. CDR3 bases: TGTGCCAGTAGTATAGAGACGGTAATTAGCAATCAGCCCCAGCATTTT. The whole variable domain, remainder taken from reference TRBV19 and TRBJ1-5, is DGGITQSPKYLFRKEGQNVTLSCEQNLNHDAMYWYRQDPGQGLRLIYYSQIVNDFQKGDIAEGYSVSREKKESFPLTVTSAQKNPTAFYLCASSIETVISNQPQHFGDGTRLSIL.

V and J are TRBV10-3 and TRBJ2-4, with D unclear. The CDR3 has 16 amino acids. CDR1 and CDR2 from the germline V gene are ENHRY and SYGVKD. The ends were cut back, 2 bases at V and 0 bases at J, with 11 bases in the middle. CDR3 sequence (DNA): TGTGCCATCAGTGAGGTCAGGATCCTAGCCAAAAACATTCAGTACTTC. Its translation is CAISEVRILAKNIQYF.

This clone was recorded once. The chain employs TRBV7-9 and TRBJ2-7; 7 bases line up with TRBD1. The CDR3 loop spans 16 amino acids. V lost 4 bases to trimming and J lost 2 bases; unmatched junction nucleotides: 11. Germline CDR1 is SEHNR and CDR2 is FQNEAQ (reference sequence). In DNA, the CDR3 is TGTGCCAGCAGCTCAAAAAACCGGGACAGCGCCTACGAGCAGTACTTC. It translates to CASSSKNRDSAYEQYF. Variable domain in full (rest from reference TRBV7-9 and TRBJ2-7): DTGVSQNPRHKITKRGQNVTFRCDPISEHNRLYWYRQTLGQGPEFLTYFQNEAQLEKSRLLSDRFSAERPKGSFSTLEIQRTEQGDSAMYLCASSSKNRDSAYEQYFGPGTRLTVT.

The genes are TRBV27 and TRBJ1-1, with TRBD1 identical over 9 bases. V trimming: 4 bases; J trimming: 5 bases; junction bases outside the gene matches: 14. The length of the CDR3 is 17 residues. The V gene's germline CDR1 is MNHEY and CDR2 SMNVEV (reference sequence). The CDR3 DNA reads TGTGCCAGCAGTTACTCCGGGACAGGGTATTTAGAGACTGAAGCTTTCTTT. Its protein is CASSYSGTGYLETEAFF.

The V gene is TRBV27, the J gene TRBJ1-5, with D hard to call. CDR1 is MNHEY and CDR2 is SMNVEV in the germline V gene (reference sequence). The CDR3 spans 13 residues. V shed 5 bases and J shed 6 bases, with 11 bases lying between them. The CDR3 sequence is CASSQRVGQPQHF. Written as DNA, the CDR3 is TGTGCCAGCAGTCAGAGGGTCGGTCAGCCCCAGCATTTT.

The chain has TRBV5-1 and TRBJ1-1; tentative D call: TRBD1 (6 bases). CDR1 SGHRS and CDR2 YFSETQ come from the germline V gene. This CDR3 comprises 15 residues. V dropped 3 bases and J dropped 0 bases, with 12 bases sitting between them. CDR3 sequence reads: CASSSQGPLNTEAFF. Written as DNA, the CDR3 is TGCGCCAGCAGCTCACAGGGACCGCTGAACACTGAAGCTTTCTTT.

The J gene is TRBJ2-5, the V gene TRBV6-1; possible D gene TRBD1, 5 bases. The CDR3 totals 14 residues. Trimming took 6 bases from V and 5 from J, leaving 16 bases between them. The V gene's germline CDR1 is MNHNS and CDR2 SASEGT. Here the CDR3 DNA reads TGTGCCAGCAGGACCTACAGGTTTTCGGAGACCCAGTACTTC. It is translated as CASRTYRFSETQYF.

The CDR3 nucleotides are TGCGCCAGCAGCGGATCCGGGTCCCTTGAGCAGTTCTTC. This gives the protein CASSGSGSLEQFF. This rearrangement joins TRBV5-1 to TRBJ2-1, with D unresolved. Per germline, CDR1 SGHRS and CDR2 YFSETQ. This CDR3 has 13 amino acids. Trimming took 4 bases from V and 9 from J, leaving 14 bases between them.

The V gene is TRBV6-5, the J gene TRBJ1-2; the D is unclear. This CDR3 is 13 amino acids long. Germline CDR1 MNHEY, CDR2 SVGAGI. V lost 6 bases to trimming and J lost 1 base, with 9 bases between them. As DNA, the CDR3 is TGTGCCAGCAGACCAACTTATAACTATGGCTACACCTTC. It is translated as CASRPTYNYGYTF.